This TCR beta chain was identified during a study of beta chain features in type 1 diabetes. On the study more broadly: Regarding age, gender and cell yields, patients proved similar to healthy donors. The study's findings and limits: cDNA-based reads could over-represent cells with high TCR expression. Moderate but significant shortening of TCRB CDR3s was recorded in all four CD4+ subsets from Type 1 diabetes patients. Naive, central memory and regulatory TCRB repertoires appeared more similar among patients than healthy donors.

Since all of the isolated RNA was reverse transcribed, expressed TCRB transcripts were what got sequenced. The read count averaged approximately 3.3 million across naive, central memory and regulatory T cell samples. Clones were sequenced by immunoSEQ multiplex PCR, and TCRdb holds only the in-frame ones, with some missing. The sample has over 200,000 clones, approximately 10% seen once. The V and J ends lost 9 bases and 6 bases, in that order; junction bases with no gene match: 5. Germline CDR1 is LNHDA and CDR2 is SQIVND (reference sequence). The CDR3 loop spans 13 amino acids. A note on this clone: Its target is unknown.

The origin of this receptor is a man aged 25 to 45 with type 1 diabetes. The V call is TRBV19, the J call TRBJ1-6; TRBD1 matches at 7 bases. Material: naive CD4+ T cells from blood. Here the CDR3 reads CASRDSLNSPLHF. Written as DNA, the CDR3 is TGTGCCAGCCGGGACAGCCTTAATTCACCCCTCCACTTT.